Listed below are T cell receptor beta chains from one sample, sequenced in a study of vaccination and CD4 T cells after COVID-19. Their antigens remain unidentified. TCRdb ran MiXCR on the PCR reads and lists one entry per CDR3 protein. The sample records about 15,000 distinct CDR3 sequences, 21% being singletons. Here the sequenced sample was CD4+ T cells from blood, cultured in vitro, taken before SARS-CoV-2 vaccination. These TCRs come from a human donor who received a COVID-19 vaccine. Both conserved end residues are part of each CDR3. Each record gives: J gene, V gene, clone size, D gene, CDR3 DNA, CDR3 protein. The D gene is left open where the match is weak. The size of a clone is reported for some rows only, either as once, few or many, or as a class for expanded clones.

j_call: TRBJ1-2; v_call: TRBV2; clone_size: -; d_call: TRBD1; cdr3_nt: TGTGCCAGCATGATCGACAGGGGGCTATACAACACCTTC; cdr3_aa: CASMIDRGLYNTF
j_call: TRBJ1-1; v_call: TRBV20-1; clone_size: few; d_call: -; cdr3_nt: TGCAGTGCTAGTACAGTAAGCACAGGACTGAACACTGAAGCTTTCTTT; cdr3_aa: CSASTVSTGLNTEAFF
j_call: TRBJ1-3; v_call: TRBV2; clone_size: -; d_call: -; cdr3_nt: TGTGCCAGCAGTGAAAAGGGCTCTGCAGGAAACACCATATATTTT; cdr3_aa: CASSEKGSAGNTIYF
j_call: TRBJ2-7; v_call: TRBV5-4; clone_size: few; d_call: TRBD2; cdr3_nt: TGTGCCAGCAGCGGTAGCGGGGGGACGGGGGAGCAGTACTTC; cdr3_aa: CASSGSGGTGEQYF
j_call: TRBJ1-3; v_call: TRBV5-1; clone_size: -; d_call: TRBD1; cdr3_nt: TGCGCCAGCAGCTTGGATACAGGGGGCGGAAACACCATATATTTT; cdr3_aa: CASSLDTGGGNTIYF
j_call: TRBJ1-4; v_call: TRBV10-2; clone_size: -; d_call: -; cdr3_nt: TGCGCCAGCAGTGAGAGCAGGGTCCATCTGAAACTGTTTTTT; cdr3_aa: CASSESRVHLKLFF
j_call: TRBJ2-3; v_call: TRBV10-3; clone_size: -; d_call: TRBD2; cdr3_nt: TGTGCCATCAGTGAGAGGACTAGCGGGGGTGGTGATACGCAGTATTTT; cdr3_aa: CAISERTSGGGDTQYF
j_call: TRBJ2-3; v_call: TRBV12-3/TRBV12-4; clone_size: -; d_call: TRBD2; cdr3_nt: TGTACCAGCAGTTTACGGGGGCTAGCGGGGGCCGGAGATACGCAGTATTTT; cdr3_aa: CTSSLRGLAGAGDTQYF
j_call: TRBJ1-1; v_call: TRBV7-2; clone_size: few; d_call: -; cdr3_nt: TGTGCCAGCAGCACAGAGGGACGGGAGAACACTGAAGCTTTCTTT; cdr3_aa: CASSTEGRENTEAFF
j_call: TRBJ2-5; v_call: TRBV10-1; clone_size: -; d_call: -; cdr3_nt: TGCGCCAGCAGTGATCACGGGGAAAAGGAGACCCAGTACTTC; cdr3_aa: CASSDHGEKETQYF
j_call: TRBJ2-7; v_call: TRBV28; clone_size: -; d_call: -; cdr3_nt: TGTGCCAGCAGTTTGGTGCGAGAGCAGTACTTC; cdr3_aa: CASSLVREQYF
j_call: TRBJ1-1; v_call: TRBV12-5; clone_size: few; d_call: -; cdr3_nt: TGTGCTAGTGGTTTTCCCGGGACTTATCAAGCTTTCTTT; cdr3_aa: CASGFPGTYQAFF
j_call: TRBJ2-3; v_call: TRBV5-1; clone_size: few; d_call: -; cdr3_nt: TGCGCCAGCTCGTCATCCCGGGGCATCGGCACAGATACGCAGTATTTT; cdr3_aa: CASSSSRGIGTDTQYF
j_call: TRBJ2-5; v_call: TRBV7-2; clone_size: -; d_call: -; cdr3_nt: TGTGCCAGCAGCTTGTACCACCAAGAGACCCAGTACTTC; cdr3_aa: CASSLYHQETQYF
j_call: TRBJ2-1; v_call: TRBV19; clone_size: once; d_call: TRBD1; cdr3_nt: TGTGCCAGTAGCGGGGGGACAGGGACCTACAATGAGCAGTTCTTC; cdr3_aa: CASSGGTGTYNEQFF
j_call: TRBJ2-3; v_call: TRBV6-1; clone_size: -; d_call: -; cdr3_nt: TGTGCCAGCAGCACCTTAGACGGAGGAGATACGCAGTATTTT; cdr3_aa: CASSTLDGGDTQYF
j_call: TRBJ2-1; v_call: TRBV5-6; clone_size: medium-sized; d_call: TRBD2; cdr3_nt: TGTGCCAGCAGCTTGGGGGGACTAGCGGGGGTTACCTACAATGAGCAGTTCTTC; cdr3_aa: CASSLGGLAGVTYNEQFF
j_call: TRBJ2-2; v_call: TRBV6-5; clone_size: few; d_call: -; cdr3_nt: TGTGCCAGCAGTTACTCACCGGCGAACACCGGGGAGCTGTTTTTT; cdr3_aa: CASSYSPANTGELFF
j_call: TRBJ1-5; v_call: TRBV5-1; clone_size: few; d_call: -; cdr3_nt: TGCGCCAGCAGCTATGGTCGCAATCAGCCCCAGCATTTT; cdr3_aa: CASSYGRNQPQHF
j_call: TRBJ2-7; v_call: TRBV12-5; clone_size: few; d_call: -; cdr3_nt: TGTGCTAGTGGCTTGGACAGCTCCTACGAGCAGTACTTC; cdr3_aa: CASGLDSSYEQYF